The clone carrying this TCR beta chain was recorded a few times. What it binds is not known. With V trimmed by 7 bases and J by 3 bases, 7 bases remained unmatched. The CDR3 has 15 residues. The V gene's germline CDR1 is MGHRA and CDR2 YSYEKL. The data were taken from a study of response to subunit inactivated influenza vaccine. Study-wide points: The study's authors posited that every seasonal influenza vaccination enlists few new T cells.

Each CDR3 protein gets one entry after TCRdb re-called the RT-PCR reads with MiXCR. The sample lists 500,000 to 600,000 distinct CDR3 sequences; around 11% were seen once. This sample was shared with a second study, whose subject was T cells expressing NK-cell markers. That paper notes: TCR beta cDNA was made by 5'RACE template switching with UMIs. Investigators obtained TCR beta repertoires from sorted CD3+CD56+NKG2C+, CD3+CD56+NKG2C- and CD3+CD56-NKG2C+ T cells. For several donors, the dominant NKG2C+ clonotypes made up about 1.0-7.5% of their CD8+ T cells. Questions lingered over whether expanded NKG2C+ T cell clones were HCMV-specific.

Here the sequenced sample was PBMCs from blood, taken on the day of vaccination. The chain has TRBV4-1 and TRBJ1-4, with 8 bases fitting TRBD1. This TCR derives from a man over 45 who received an inactivated influenza vaccine. The CDR3 DNA reads as TGCGCCAGCAAGGGCAGGGGGCAATCTAATGAAAAACTGTTTTTT. Its protein product is CASKGRGQSNEKLFF.